The clone carrying this TCR beta chain was recorded many times. Unsorted libraries used 2 million PBMCs kept at -80 degrees C. The sample is drawn from a study of neurological immune-mediated disorders. V lost 10 bases and J lost 8, with 12 bases in between. This CDR3 is built from 12 residues. TCRdb recomputed calls from the 5' RACE reads with MiXCR, one row per CDR3 protein. The table lists over 45,000 distinct CDR3 sequences, roughly 25% of them singletons. The chain links TRBV12-3 or TRBV12-4 to TRBJ1-6; perhaps TRBD1 as D (6 bases). Material: PBMCs. This TCR was recovered from a woman in her seventies in good health. CDR3 in DNA: TGTGCCACCGGACGGGGGCATTCACCCCTCCACTTT. It codes for CATGRGHSPLHF.